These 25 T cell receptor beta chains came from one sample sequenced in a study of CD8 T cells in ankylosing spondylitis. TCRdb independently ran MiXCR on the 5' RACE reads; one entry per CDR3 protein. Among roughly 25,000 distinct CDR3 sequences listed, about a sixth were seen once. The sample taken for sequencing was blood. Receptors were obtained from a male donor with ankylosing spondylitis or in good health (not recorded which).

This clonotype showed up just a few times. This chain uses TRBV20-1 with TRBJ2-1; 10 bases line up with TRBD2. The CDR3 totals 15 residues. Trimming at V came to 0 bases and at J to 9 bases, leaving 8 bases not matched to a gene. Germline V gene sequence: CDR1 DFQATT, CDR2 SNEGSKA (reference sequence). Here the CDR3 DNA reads TGCAGTGCTAGAGATCGGCTAGCGGGAGCGGTTGAGCAGTTCTTC. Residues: CSARDRLAGAVEQFF.

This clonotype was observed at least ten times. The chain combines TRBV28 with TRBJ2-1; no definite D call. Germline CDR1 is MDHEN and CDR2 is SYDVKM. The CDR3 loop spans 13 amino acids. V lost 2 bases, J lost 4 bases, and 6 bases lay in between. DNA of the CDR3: TGTGCCAGCAGTTTAAACGGATACAATGAGCAGTTCTTC. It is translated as CASSLNGYNEQFF.

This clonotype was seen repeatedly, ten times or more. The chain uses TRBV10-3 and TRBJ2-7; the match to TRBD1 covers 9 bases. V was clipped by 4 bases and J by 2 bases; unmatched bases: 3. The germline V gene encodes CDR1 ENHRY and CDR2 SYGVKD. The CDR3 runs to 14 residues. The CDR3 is CAISVDRGTYEQYF. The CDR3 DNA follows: TGTGCCATCAGTGTGGACAGGGGAACCTACGAGCAGTACTTC.

The CDR3 protein is CASSDVSAPYTDTQYF. The CDR3 region has the DNA TGTGCCAGCAGTGACGTTAGCGCGCCTTACACAGATACGCAGTATTTT. The J gene is TRBJ2-3, the V gene TRBV27; D is possibly TRBD2 (5 bases). V was pared by 5 bases and J by 2 bases, with 17 bases between. Germline values: CDR1 MNHEY, CDR2 SMNVEV (reference sequence). This CDR3 region has 16 residues.

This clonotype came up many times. The CDR3 protein is CASTRTGPKYF. The DNA of the CDR3 is TGTGCCAGCACCCGGACGGGACCGAAGTACTTC. The V call is TRBV12-3 or TRBV12-4, the J call TRBJ2-5; TRBD1 or TRBD2 may be the D gene (5 bases each). The CDR3 is 11 amino acids. V shed 7 bases and J shed 12 bases, with 15 bases lying between them.

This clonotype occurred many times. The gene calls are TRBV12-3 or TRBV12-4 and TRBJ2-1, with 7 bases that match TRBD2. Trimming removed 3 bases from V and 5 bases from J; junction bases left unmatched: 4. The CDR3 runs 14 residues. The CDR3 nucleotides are TGTGCCAGCAGTTTCGGCGGGGGAAACAATGAGCAGTTCTTC. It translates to CASSFGGGNNEQFF.

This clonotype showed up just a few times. The CDR3 here is CASSLNAESQYF. The CDR3 DNA reads TGTGCCAGCAGTTTAAATGCTGAGTCGCAGTATTTT. J is TRBJ2-3 and V is TRBV28, with D uncertain. Trimming removed 2 bases at V and 10 bases at J, with 10 bases between. Germline values: CDR1 MDHEN, CDR2 SYDVKM. This CDR3 spans 12 amino acids.

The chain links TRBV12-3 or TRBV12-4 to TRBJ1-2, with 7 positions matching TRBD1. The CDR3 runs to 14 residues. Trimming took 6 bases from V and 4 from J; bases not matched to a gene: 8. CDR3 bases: TGTGCCAGCAGACCGACAGGGCAGGCCTATGGCTACACCTTC. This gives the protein CASRPTGQAYGYTF.

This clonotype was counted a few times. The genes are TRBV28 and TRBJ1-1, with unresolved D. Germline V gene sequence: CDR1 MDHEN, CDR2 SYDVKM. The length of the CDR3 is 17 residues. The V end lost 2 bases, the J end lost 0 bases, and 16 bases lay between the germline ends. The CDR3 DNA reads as TGTGCCAGCAGTTTACCCGATCCCCTCTCCATGAACACTGAAGCTTTCTTT. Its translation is CASSLPDPLSMNTEAFF.

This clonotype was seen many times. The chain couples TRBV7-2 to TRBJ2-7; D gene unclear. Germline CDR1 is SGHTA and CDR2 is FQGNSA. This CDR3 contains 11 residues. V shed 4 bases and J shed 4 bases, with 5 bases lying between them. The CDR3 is CASSWSYEQYF. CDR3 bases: TGTGCCAGCAGCTGGAGTTACGAGCAGTACTTC. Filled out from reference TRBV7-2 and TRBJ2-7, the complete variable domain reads GAGVSQSPSNKVTEKGKDVELRCDPISGHTALYWYRQSLGQGLEFLIYFQGNSAPDKSGLPSDRFSAERTGGSVSTLTIQRTQQEDSAVYLCASSWSYEQYFGPGTRLTVT.

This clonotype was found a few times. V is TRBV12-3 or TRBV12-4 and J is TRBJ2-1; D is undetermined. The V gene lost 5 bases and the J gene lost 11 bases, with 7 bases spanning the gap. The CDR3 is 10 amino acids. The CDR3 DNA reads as TGTGCCAGCAGTCGCCAGAAGCAGTTCTTC. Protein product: CASSRQKQFF.

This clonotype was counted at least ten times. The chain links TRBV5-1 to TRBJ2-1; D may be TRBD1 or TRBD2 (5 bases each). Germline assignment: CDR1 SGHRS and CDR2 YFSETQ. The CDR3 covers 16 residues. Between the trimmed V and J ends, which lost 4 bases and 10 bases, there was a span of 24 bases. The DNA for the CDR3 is TGCGCCAGCAGCCCCACCGGCCCCGGGACCCGAGTGGAGCAGTTCTTC. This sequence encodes CASSPTGPGTRVEQFF.

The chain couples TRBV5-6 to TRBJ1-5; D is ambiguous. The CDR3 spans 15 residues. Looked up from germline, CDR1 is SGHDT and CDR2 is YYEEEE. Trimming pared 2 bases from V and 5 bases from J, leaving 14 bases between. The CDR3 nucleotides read TGTGCCAGCAGCTTAGGAGGGTCGGTTCATCAGCCCCAGCATTTT. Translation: CASSLGGSVHQPQHF.

CDR3 DNA sequence: TGTGCCAGCAGCTTAATGGCGACAGGGGGCCGCACAGATACGCAGTATTTT. This encodes CASSLMATGGRTDTQYF. The rearrangement joins TRBV7-3 to TRBJ2-3; 10 positions match TRBD1. The length of the CDR3 is 17 residues. The V gene's germline CDR1 is SGHTA and CDR2 FQGTGA. With V trimmed by 1 base and J by 1 base, 5 bases remained unmatched.

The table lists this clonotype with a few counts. The CDR3 DNA follows: TGCGCCAGCAGCTTGGCACGCAGCACAGATACGCAGTATTTT. Amino acid sequence: CASSLARSTDTQYF. The chain has TRBV5-1 and TRBJ2-3; D not certain. Trimming shortened V by 0 bases and J by 0 bases, and 5 bases separated the two germline ends. CDR1 is SGHRS and CDR2 is YFSETQ in the germline V gene. The CDR3 is 14 amino acids.

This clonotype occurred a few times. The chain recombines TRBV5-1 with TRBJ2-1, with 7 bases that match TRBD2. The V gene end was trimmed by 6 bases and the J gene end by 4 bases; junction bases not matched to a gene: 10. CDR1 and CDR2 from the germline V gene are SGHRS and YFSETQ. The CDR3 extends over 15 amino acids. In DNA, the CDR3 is TGCGCCAGCAACCAGGGTCCTAGCGGATACAATGAGCAGTTCTTC. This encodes CASNQGPSGYNEQFF. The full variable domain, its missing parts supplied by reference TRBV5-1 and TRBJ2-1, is KAGVTQTPRYLIKTRGQQVTLSCSPISGHRSVSWYQQTPGQGLQFLFEYFSETQRNKGNFPGRFSGRQFSNSRSEMNVSTLELGDSALYLCASNQGPSGYNEQFFGPGTRLTVL.

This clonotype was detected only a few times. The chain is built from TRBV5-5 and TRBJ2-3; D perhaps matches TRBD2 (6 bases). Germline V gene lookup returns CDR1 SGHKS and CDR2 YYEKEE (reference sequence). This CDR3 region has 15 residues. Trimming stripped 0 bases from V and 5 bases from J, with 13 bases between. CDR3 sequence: CASSLGPREVDTQYF. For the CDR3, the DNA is TGTGCCAGCAGCTTGGGGCCCAGGGAGGTAGATACGCAGTATTTT.

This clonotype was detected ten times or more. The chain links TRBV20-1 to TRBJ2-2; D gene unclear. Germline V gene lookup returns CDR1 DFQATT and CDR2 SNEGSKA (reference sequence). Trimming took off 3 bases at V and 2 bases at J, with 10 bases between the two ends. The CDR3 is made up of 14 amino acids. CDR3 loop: CSASLFSNTGELFF. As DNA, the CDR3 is TGCAGTGCTAGCTTGTTCAGCAACACCGGGGAGCTGTTTTTT.

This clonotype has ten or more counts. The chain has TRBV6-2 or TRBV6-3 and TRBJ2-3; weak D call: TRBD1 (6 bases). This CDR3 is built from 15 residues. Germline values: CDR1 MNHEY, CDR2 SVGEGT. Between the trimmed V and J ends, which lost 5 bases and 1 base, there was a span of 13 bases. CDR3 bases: TGTGCCAGCAGTGTCGGGACAATCCGCACAGATACGCAGTATTTT. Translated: CASSVGTIRTDTQYF.

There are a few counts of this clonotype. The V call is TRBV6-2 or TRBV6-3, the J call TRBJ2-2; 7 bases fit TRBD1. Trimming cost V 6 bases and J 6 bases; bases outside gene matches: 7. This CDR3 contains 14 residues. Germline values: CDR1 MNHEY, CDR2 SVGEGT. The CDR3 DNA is TGTGCCAGCAGGGACAGGTTCATGTCCGGGGAGCTGTTTTTT. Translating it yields CASRDRFMSGELFF.

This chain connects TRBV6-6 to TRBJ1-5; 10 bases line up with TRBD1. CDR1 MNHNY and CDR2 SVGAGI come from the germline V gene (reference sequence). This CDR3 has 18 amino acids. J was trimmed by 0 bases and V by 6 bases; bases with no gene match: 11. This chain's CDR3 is CASSPGTGDLYSNQPQHF. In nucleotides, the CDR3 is TGTGCCAGCAGCCCGGGGACAGGGGACCTCTATAGCAATCAGCCCCAGCATTTT.

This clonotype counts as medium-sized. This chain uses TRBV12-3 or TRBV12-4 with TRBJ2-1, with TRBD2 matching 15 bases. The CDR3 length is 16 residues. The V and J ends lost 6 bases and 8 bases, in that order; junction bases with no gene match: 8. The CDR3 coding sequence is TGTGCCAGCAGACGGACTAGCGGGAGGGCCAGGGATGAGCAGTTCTTC. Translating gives CASRRTSGRARDEQFF.

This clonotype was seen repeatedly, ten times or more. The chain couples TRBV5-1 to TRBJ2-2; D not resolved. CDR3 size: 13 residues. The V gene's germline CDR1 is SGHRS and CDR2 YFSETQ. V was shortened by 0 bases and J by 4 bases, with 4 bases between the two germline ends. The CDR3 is CASSLAGTGELFF. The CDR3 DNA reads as TGCGCCAGCAGCTTGGCTGGCACCGGGGAGCTGTTTTTT.

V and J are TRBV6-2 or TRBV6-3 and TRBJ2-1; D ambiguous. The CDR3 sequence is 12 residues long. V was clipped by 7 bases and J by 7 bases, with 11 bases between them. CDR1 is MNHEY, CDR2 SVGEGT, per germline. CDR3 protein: CASTTSGNEQFF. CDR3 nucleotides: TGTGCCAGCACAACGTCCGGGAATGAGCAGTTCTTC.

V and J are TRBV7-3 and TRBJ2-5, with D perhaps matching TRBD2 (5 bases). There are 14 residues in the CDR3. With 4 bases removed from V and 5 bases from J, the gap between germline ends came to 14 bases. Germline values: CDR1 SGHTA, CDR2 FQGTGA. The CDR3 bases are TGTGCCAGCAGCTCGACCTCTTCGGGGGAGACCCAGTACTTC. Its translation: CASSSTSSGETQYF. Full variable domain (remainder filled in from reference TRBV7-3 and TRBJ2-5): GAGVSQTPSNKVTEKGKYVELRCDPISGHTALYWYRQSLGQGPEFLIYFQGTGAADDSGLPNDRFFAVRPEGSVSTLKIQRTERGDSAVYLCASSSTSSGETQYFGPGTRLLVL.